This T cell receptor (beta chain) was retrieved from a study of blood T cell repertoires in COVID-19. Across the whole study: Sample material is recorded as cDNA or gDNA derived from T cells, B-cell-depleted T cells, or PBMCs.

Original analysis: How many nucleated cells were present was estimated from reference gene primer amplification. Clones were read by immunoSEQ multiplex PCR, and TCRdb kept only the in-frame ones, dropping some. V and J calls and clone size are copied from that table; D and trimming were computed from the DNA. This sample has almost 200,000 clones; approximately 86% occur once, and the top ten carry 0.8% to 0.95%. Sequenced sample: peripheral blood. The receptor was isolated from a man in his sixties with COVID-19, enrolled during active disease.

The DNA for the CDR3 is TGTGCCAGTAGTCTCGGGGGCTACGAGCAGTACTTC. Residues: CASSLGGYEQYF. This chain uses TRBV19 with TRBJ2-7; tentatively, D is TRBD2 (6 bases). Germline lookup yields CDR1 LNHDA and CDR2 SQIVND (reference sequence). The V gene lost 5 bases and the J gene lost 3 bases, with 8 bases spanning the gap. The CDR3 length is 12 residues.